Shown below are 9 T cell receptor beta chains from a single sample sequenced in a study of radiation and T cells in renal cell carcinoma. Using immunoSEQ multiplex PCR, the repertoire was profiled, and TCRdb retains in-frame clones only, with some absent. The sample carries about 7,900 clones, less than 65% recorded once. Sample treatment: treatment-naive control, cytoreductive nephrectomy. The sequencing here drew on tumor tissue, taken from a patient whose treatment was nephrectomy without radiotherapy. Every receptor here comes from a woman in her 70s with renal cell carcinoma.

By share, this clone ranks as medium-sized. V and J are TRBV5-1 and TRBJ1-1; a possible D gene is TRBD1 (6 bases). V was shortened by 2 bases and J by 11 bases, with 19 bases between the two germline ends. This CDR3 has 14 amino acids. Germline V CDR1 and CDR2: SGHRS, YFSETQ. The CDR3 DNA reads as TGCGCCAGCAGCTTTGGCACAGGGTCTTCGGCGGCTTTCTTT. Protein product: CASSFGTGSSAAFF.

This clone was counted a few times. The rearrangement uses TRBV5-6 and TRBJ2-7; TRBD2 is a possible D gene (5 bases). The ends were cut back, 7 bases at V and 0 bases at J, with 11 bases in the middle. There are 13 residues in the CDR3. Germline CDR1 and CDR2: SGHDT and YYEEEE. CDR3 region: CASSRGSSYEQYF. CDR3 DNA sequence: TGTGCCAGCTCACGGGGTAGCTCCTACGAGCAGTACTTC.

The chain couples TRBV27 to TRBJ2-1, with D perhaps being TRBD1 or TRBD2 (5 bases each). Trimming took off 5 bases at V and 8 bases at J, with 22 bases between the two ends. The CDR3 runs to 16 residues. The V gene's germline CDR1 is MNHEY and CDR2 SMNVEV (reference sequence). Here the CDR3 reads CASSHIRDRGPDEQFF. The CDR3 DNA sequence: TGTGCCAGCAGTCATATCCGGGACCGAGGTCCCGATGAGCAGTTCTTC.

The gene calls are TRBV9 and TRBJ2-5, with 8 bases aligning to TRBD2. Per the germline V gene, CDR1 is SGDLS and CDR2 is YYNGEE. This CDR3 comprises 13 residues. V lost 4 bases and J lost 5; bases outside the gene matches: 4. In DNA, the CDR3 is TGTGCCAGCAGCCGCAGCGGGGGCGAGACCCAGTACTTC. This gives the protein CASSRSGGETQYF.

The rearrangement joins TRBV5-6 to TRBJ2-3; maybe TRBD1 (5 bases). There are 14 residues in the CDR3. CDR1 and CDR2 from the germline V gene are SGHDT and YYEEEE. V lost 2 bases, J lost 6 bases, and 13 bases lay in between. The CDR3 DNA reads TGTGCCAGCAGCTTCGGGCAGGGTGGTGATACGCAGTATTTT. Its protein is CASSFGQGGDTQYF.

The CDR3 loop is CASSLVEQWGTDTQYF. In nucleotides, the CDR3 is TGTGCCAGCAGCTTGGTAGAACAGTGGGGCACAGATACGCAGTATTTT. This rearrangement joins TRBV5-4 to TRBJ2-3; D not certain. The CDR3 has 16 amino acids. Per germline, CDR1 SGHNT and CDR2 YYREEE (reference sequence). The V end was cut by 0 bases, the J end by 1 base, with 12 bases between.

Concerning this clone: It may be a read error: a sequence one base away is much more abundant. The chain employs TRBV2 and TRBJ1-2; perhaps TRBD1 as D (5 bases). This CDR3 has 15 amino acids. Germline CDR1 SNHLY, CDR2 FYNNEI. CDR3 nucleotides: TGTGCCAGCAATGAATTGGGGACGGACCTCTATGGCTACACCTTC. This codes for CASNELGTDLYGYTF.

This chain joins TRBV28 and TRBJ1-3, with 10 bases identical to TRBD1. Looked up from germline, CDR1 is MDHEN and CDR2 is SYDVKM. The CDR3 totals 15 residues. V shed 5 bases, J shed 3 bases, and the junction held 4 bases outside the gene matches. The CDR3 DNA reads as TGTGCCAGCAGTAGACAGGGGGCTGGTGGAAACACCATATATTTT. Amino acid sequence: CASSRQGAGGNTIYF.

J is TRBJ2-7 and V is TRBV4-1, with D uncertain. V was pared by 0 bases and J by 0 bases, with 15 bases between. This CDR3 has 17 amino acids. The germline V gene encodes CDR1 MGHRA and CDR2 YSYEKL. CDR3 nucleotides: TGCGCCAGCAGCCAAGACCCAGGACGGTCGAGCTCCTACGAGCAGTACTTC. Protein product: CASSQDPGRSSSYEQYF.